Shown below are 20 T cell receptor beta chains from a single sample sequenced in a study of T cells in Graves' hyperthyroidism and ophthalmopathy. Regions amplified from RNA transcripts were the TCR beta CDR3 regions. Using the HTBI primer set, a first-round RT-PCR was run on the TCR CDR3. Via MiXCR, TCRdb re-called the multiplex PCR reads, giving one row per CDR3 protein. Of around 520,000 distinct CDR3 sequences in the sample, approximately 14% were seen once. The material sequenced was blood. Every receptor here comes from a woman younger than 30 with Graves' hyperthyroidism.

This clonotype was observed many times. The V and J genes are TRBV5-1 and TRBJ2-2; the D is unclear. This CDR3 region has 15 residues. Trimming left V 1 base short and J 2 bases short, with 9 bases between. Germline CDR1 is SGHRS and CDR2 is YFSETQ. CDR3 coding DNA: TGCGCCAGCAGCTTGTATGGGGTCAACACCGGGGAGCTGTTTTTT. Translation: CASSLYGVNTGELFF.

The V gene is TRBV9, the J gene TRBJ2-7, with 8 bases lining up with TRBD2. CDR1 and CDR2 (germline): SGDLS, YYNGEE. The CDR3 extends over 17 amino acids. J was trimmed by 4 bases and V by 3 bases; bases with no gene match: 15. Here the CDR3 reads CASSADGVSGINYEQYV. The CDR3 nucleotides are TGTGCCAGCAGCGCGGACGGGGTTAGCGGGATAAATTACGAGCAGTACGTC.

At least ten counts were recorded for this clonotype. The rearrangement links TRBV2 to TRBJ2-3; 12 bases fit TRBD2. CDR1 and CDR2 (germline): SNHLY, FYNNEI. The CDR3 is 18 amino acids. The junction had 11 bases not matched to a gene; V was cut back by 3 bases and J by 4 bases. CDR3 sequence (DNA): TGTGCCAGCAGTGAGGGGATGGGCCTAGCGGGAGGGCCAGATACGCAGTATTTT. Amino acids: CASSEGMGLAGGPDTQYF.

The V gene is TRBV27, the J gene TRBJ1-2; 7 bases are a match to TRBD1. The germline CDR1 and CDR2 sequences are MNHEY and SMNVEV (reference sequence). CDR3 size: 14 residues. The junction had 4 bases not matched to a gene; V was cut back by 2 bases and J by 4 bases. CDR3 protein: CASSLTGTVYGYTF. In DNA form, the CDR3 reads TGTGCCAGCAGTTTAACCGGGACAGTCTATGGCTACACCTTC.

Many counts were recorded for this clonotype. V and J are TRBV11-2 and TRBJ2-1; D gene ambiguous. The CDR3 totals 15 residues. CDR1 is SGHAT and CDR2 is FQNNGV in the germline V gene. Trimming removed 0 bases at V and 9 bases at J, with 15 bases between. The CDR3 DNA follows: TGTGCCAGCAGCTTAGACCAAGGCCCCCGCGGTGAGCAGTTCTTC. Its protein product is CASSLDQGPRGEQFF.

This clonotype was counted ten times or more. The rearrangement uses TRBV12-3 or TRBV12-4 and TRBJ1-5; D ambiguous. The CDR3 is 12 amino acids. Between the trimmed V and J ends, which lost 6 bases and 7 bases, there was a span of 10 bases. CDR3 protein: CASSQLGQPQHF. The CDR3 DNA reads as TGTGCCAGCAGCCAGCTAGGACAGCCCCAGCATTTT.

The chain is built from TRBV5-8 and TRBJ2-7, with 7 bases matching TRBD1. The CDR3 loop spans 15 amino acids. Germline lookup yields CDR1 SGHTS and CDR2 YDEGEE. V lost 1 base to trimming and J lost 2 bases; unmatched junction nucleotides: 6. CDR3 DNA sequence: TGTGCCAGCAGCTTGAGTGACAGGGACCCCTACGAGCAGTACGTC. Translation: CASSLSDRDPYEQYV.

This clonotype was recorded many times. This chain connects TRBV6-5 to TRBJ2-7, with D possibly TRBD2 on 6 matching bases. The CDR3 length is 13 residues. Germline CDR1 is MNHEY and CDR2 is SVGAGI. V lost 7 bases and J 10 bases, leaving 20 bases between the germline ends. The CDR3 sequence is CASKLGGKMEQYV. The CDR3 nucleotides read TGTGCCAGCAAACTGGGAGGAAAGATGGAACAGTACGTC.

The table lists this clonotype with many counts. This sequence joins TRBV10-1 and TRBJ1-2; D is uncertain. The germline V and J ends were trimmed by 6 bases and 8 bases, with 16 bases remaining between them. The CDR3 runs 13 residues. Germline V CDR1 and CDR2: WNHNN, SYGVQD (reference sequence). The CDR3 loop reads CASSDYRGGGYTF. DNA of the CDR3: TGCGCCAGCAGCGACTACCGAGGTGGGGGCTACACCTTC.

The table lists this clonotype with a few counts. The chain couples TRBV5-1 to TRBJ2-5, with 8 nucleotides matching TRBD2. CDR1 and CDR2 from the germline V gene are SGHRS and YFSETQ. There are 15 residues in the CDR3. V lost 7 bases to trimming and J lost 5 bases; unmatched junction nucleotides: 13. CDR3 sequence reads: CASVGTRGFGETQYF. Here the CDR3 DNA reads TGCGCCAGCGTGGGGACTAGGGGTTTCGGGGAGACCCAGTACTTC.

CDR3 nucleotides: TGTGCCAGCAGCCAATGGGGGACGGCGAACACCGGGGAGCTGTTTTTT. Translation: CASSQWGTANTGELFF. The chain joins TRBV4-2 to TRBJ2-2; D is perhaps TRBD1 or TRBD2 (5 bases each). Germline V CDR1 and CDR2: LGHNA, YNFKEQ. The CDR3 contains 16 residues. V was trimmed by 2 bases and J by 0 bases, leaving 10 bases between them.

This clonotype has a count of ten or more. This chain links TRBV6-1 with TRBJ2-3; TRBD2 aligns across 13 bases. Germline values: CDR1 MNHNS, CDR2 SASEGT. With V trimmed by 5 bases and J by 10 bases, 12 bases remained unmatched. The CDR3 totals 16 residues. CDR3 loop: CASSFRLAGGSSAQYF. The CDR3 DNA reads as TGTGCCAGCAGTTTCCGACTAGCGGGAGGTTCCAGCGCGCAGTATTTT.

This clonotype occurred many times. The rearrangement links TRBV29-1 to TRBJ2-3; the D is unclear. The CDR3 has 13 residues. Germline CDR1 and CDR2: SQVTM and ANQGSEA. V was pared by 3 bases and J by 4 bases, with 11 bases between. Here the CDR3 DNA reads TGCAGCGTTGAGACCGCCCGATCAGATACGCAGTATTTT. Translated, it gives CSVETARSDTQYF.

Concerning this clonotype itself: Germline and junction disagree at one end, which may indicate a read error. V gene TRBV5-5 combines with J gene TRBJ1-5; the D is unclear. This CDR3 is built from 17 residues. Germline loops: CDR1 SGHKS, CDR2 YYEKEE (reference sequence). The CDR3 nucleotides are TGTGCCAGCAGCTTCGACGACGGTGTATATAGCAATCACCCCCAGCATTTT. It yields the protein CASSFDDGVYSNHPQHF.

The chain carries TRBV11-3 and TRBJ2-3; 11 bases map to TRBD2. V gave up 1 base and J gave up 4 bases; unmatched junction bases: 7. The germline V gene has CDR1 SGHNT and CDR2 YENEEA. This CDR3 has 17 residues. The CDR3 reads CASSLALGTSGADTQYF. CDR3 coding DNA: TGTGCCAGCAGCTTAGCCCTAGGGACTAGCGGCGCAGATACGCAGTATTTT.

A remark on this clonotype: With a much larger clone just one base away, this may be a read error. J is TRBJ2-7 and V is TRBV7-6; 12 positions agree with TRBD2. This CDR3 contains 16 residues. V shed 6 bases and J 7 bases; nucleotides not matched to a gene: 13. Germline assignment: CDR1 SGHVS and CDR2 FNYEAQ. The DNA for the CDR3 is TGTGCCAGCAGTCCCTCCCTAGCGGGAGGGCCGGGTGAGCAGTACGTC. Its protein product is CASSPSLAGGPGEQYV.

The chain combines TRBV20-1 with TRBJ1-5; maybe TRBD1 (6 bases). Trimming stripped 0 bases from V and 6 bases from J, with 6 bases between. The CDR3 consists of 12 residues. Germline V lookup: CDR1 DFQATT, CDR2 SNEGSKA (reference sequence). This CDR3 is CSAREGAQPQHF. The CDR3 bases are TGCAGTGCTAGAGAGGGGGCTCAGCCCCAGCATTTT.

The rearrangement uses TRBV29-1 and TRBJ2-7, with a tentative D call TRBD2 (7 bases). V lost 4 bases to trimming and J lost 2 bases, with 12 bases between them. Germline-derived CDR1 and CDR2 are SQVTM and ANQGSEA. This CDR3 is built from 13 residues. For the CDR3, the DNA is TGCAGCGTTGGGGGGGGGGGGCCCTACGAGCAGTACTTC. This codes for CSVGGGGPYEQYF.

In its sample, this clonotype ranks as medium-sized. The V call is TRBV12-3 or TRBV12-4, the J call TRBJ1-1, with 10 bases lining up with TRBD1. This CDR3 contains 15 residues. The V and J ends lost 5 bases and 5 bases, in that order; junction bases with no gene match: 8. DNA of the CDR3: TGTGCCAGCAGTCGGACAGGGGGAGTAGGGACTGAAGCTTTCTTT. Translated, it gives CASSRTGGVGTEAFF.

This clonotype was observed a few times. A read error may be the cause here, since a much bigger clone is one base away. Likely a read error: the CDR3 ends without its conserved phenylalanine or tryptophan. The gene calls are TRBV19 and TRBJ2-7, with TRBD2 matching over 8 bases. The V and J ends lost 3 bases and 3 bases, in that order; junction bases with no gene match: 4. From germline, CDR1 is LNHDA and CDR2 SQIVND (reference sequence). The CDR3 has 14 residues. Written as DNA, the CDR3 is TGTGCCAGTAGTATGGGACTAGTGGGCTACGAGCAGTACCTC. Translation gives CASSMGLVGYEQYL.